This T cell receptor beta chain was captured in a study of identical twins listed by TCRdb under 2016. For the study in its entirety: To test whether fetal clonotypes persist, the study used deep sequencing on TCR alpha and beta repertoires from monozygotic twins, unrelated adults of various ages, and cord blood. Replicate twin experiments were performed at different times using different library preparation protocols to rule out contamination. Overall results and qualifications from the work: In beta out-of-frame sequences, excess twin sharing was weaker, because having fewer shared sequences lowered the signal-to-noise ratio. In monozygotic twins, out-of-frame TCR alpha sharing was systematically underestimated by recombination models, although the models agreed with sharing between unrelated individuals. Zero-insertion analyses could be partly confounded by invariant T cells such as MAIT and iNKT, although diverse VJ usage argued against such confounding for most clonotypes. Because the same donors could not be followed over many years, the conclusions relied on cross-sectional statistical analysis. Compared with coincidental sharing between unrelated individuals, out-of-frame TCR alpha sequences shared between twins showed an excess of sequences with low generation probability. Fewer insertions were carried by abundant cord blood beta clonotypes; a weaker similar trend was observed in young adult naive repertoires, while no such trend was observed in memory repertoires.

Only healthy Caucasian donors were included. The twin cohort comprised three pairs of female monozygotic twins, all aged about 18 to 30 years. Peripheral blood mononuclear cells were the source from which RNA for the TCR libraries was isolated. This clonotype has a handful of counts. This clone's antigen is unknown. No clone much larger than this one lies a single base away; base qualities are absent. The library was prepared using 5' RACE. TCRdb shows the sequencer as Illumina HiSeq 2000. A universal primer binding site was added through template switching, and the final cDNA carried a unique molecular identifier so that TCR cDNA molecules could be counted accurately. Specific primers in the conserved constant-segment region were used to synthesize first-strand cDNA for TCR alpha and beta chains. Each cDNA library was double barcoded, with a SMART-Mk sample barcode plus Illumina barcodes, to control for contamination. TruSeq adapter sequences and Illumina sample barcodes were added in two successive PCR steps. The TCR alpha and beta cDNA libraries were sequenced on the Illumina HiSeq platform using custom primers. In the original analysis: Raw reads were processed with MiGEC to extract unique molecular identifiers, and MiXCR was used to determine CDR3 positions. For each individual, recombination models were inferred using an EM algorithm with the repgenHMM and IGoR tools. The analysis of shared clonotypes was done with the tcR package in R, with sharing normalized by the product of cloneset sizes. Out-of-frame nonproductive sequences were analyzed to study raw recombination free of thymic and clonal selection effects. TCRdb reprocessing: public reads trimmed at Q25 with fastp, clones called with MiXCR, in-frame beta chains kept. Entries that share a CDR3 protein sequence are merged under the most common genes and DNA. Clone size and V and J calls follow TCRdb, not the original study. The sample records over 600,000 distinct CDR3 sequences, 21% of which are singletons. Roughly 4% of the sample goes to the ten largest clones.

The germline V gene provides CDR1 SNHLY and CDR2 FYNNEI. Its CDR3 holds 12 amino acids, cysteine through phenylalanine. This entry keeps only the CDR3 DNA: 36 bases, framed from base 1. A distance of 17 bases separates the germline ends of V and J, which lose 11 bases and 8 bases respectively. These data also featured in a second study, about T cells expressing NK-cell markers. The second investigation adds: TCR beta-chain repertoires were profiled in sorted CD3+CD56+NKG2C+, CD3+CD56+NKG2C- and CD3+CD56-NKG2C+ T-cell subsets from eight donors. Among the eight sequenced donors, only one was HCMV-seronegative, while the other seven were HCMV-seropositive. To restrict sorting to alphabetaTCR-expressing T cells, an anti-gammadeltaTCR antibody was added in several experiments. In six donors, the dominant CD3+CD56+NKG2C+ clonotypes ranked among the top 10 CD8+ clonotypes, making up about 1.0-8% of CD8+ T cells. Those dominant clonotypes were again the most abundant among CD3+CD56-NKG2C+ cells in a few donors, at roughly 28.3-65%. Whether the expanded NKG2C-expressing T cell clones were specific for HCMV antigens was left unclear. The study sequenced eight donors, all healthy volunteers chosen at random: three men and five women. HCMV-specific IgG was detected in serum with a commercial ELISA kit to determine HCMV serostatus. For more than five donors, bulk peripheral blood T-cell repertoires were also sequenced from unsorted PBMC. Reads were demultiplexed and grouped by UMI with MIGEC, and clonotypes were assembled and quantified with MiTCR. To exclude erroneous sequences, any TCR cDNA sequence not supported by at least two reads was discarded. The tcR package was used for downstream repertoire analysis, with clonotypes matched between fractions based on CDR3 nucleotide sequence plus V segment. Antigen specificity was annotated against VDJdb with VDJmatch, allowing one amino acid substitution in CDR3.

The chain uses TRBV2 and TRBJ2-3; the D region possibly corresponds to TRBD2 (5 bases align). This TCR was sampled from a woman younger than 35 in good health. Sequenced input: PBMCs. The sequenced DNA: TGTGCCCGCTCGGACTCCCCTTCTACGCAGTATTTT. Its protein reads: CARSDSPSTQYF.